The subject of this entry is one TCR beta chain. Its matching antigen is unknown. The data were taken from a study of beta chain features in type 1 diabetes. Study information: No age, gender or cell yield differences were seen between patients and healthy donors. General study results and limits: Insertions at VDJ junctions were less frequent in type 1 diabetes patients. These patients also deleted more nucleotides at the same junctions. In every one of the four CD4+ subsets, TCRB CDR3s were moderately but significantly shorter in Type 1 diabetes patients.

Expressed TCRB transcripts were sequenced after all isolated RNA was converted to cDNA. Profiling relied on immunoSEQ multiplex PCR, and the TCRdb table lists in-frame clones only, not all of them. The sample records around 690,000 clones, 9.5% to 15% being singletons. Populations obtained by sorting all exceeded 98% purity. V lost 4 bases and J lost 12; bases outside the gene matches: 18. Germline V gene lookup returns CDR1 SGHRS and CDR2 YFSETQ. This CDR3 spans 16 amino acids. This chain links TRBV5-1 with TRBJ1-4; TRBD1 agrees at 7 bases. The sequenced sample was naive CD4+ T cells from blood. The TCR comes from a man between 25 and 39 years old with type 1 diabetes. The CDR3 DNA reads as TGCGCCAGCAGCAGAGGACAGGAGGGCCCTTCGGGAGAACTGTTTTTT. This encodes CASSRGQEGPSGELFF.